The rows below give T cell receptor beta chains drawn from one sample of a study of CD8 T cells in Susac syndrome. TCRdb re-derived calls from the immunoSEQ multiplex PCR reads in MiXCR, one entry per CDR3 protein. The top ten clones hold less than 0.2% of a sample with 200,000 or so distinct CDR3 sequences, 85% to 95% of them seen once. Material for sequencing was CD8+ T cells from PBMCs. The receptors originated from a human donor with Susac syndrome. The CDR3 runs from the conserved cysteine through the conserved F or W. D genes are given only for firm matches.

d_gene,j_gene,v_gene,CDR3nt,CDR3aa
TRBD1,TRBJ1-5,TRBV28,TGTGCCAGCAGCATTCCGGGACAGTGGACGTATCAGCCCCAGCATTTT,CASSIPGQWTYQPQHF
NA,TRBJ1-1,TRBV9,TGTGCCAGCAGCGTAGAGGGGGAGAGCACTGAAGCTTTCTTT,CASSVEGESTEAFF
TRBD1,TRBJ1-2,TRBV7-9,TGTGCCAGCAGCATCGGACAGGATGGCTACACCTTC,CASSIGQDGYTF
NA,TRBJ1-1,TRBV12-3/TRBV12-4,TGTGCCAGCAGCCACTCTCCTTCGAGACCCGAAGCTTTCTTT,CASSHSPSRPEAFF
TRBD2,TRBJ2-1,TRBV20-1,TGCAGTGCTAGAGTTCAGGTGACTAGCGAGATACACAATGAGCAGTTCTTC,CSARVQVTSEIHNEQFF
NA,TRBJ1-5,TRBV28,TGTGCCAGCAGTTGGGTAAATCAGCCCCAGCATTTT,CASSWVNQPQHF
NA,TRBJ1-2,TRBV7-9,TGTGCCAGCAGCTTAAGTGTAGGGTACTATGGCTACACCTTC,CASSLSVGYYGYTF
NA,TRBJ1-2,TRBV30,TGTGCCTGGAGTGTACAACAGTTCAACTATGGCTACACCTTC,CAWSVQQFNYGYTF
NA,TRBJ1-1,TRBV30,TGTGCCTGGAGTTATGGGACTGAAGCTTTCTTT,CAWSYGTEAFF
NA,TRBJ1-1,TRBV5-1,TGCGCCAGCAGCACCCGACAGAACACTGAAGCTTTCTTT,CASSTRQNTEAFF
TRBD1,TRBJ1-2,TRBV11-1,TGTGCCAGCAGCTTAGAGGCTGGACAGGGGAACTATGGCTACACCTTC,CASSLEAGQGNYGYTF
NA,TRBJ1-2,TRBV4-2,TGTGCCAGCAGCCCGGGTGGATCCTATGGCTACACCTTC,CASSPGGSYGYTF
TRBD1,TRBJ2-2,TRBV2,TGTGCCAGCAGTCCCGACAGGGGCGACACCGGGGAGCTGTTTTTT,CASSPDRGDTGELFF
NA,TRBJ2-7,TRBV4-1,TGCGCCAGCAGCCAAGAGTTCCCGGGGCGCTACGAGCAGTACTTC,CASSQEFPGRYEQYF
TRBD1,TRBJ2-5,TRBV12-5,TGTGCTAGTGGCCGGGACAGCCCCCAAGAGACCCAGTACTTC,CASGRDSPQETQYF
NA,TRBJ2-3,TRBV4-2,TGTGCCAGCAGCCAAGATCTCCAGCGAAAGGGCACAGATACGCAGTATTTT,CASSQDLQRKGTDTQYF
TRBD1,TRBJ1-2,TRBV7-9,TGTGCCAGCAGCCAGACGACGGGACAGGAGACCTGTACCTTC,CASSQTTGQETCTF
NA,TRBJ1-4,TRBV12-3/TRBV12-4,TGTGCCAGCAGTCCCACCTATGGGGAAAAACTGTTTTTT,CASSPTYGEKLFF
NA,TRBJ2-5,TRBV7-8,TGTGCCAGCAGCTTGCAGCCAGGGGAGACCCAGTACTTC,CASSLQPGETQYF
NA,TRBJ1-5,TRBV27,TGTGCCAGCAGTTTGTGGCAGGGAAGCAATCAGCCCCAGCATTTT,CASSLWQGSNQPQHF
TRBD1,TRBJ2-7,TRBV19,TGTGCCAGTGGGACAGGGGGTAACCTGGAGCAGTACTTC,CASGTGGNLEQYF
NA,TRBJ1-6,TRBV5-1,TGCGCCAGCAGCTTGGTGGGAACTGAGTATAATTCACCCCTCCACTTT,CASSLVGTEYNSPLHF